This T cell receptor (beta chain) stems from a study of a mutant IDH1 vaccine in newly diagnosed glioma. Study overall: At week 35 came visit V12, and visit V13 followed at week 47.

This clone was seen more than once but under ten times. What it recognizes is unknown. The method was immunoSEQ multiplex PCR; TCRdb's version includes in-frame clones alone and lacks a portion of them. The repertoire holds 10,000 to 14,000 clones, with 81% as singletons. Time point indicated: week 47, end of study. Each dose delivered 300 ug of mutant IDH1 20-mer peptide subcutaneously with imiquimod. Germline values: CDR1 MNHEY, CDR2 SVGAGI. The CDR3 contains 15 residues. Trimming removed 3 bases from V and 4 bases from J, with 15 bases in between. The chain carries TRBV6-5 and TRBJ1-2; D perhaps matches TRBD1 (5 bases). The sample in question was PBMCs, obtained from a glioma patient whose treatment included an IDH1 peptide vaccine. The sequence came from a young man with glioma. Here the CDR3 reads CASSYRESGGYGYTF. CDR3 DNA: TGTGCCAGCAGTTATAGGGAGAGCGGGGGCTATGGCTACACCTTC.